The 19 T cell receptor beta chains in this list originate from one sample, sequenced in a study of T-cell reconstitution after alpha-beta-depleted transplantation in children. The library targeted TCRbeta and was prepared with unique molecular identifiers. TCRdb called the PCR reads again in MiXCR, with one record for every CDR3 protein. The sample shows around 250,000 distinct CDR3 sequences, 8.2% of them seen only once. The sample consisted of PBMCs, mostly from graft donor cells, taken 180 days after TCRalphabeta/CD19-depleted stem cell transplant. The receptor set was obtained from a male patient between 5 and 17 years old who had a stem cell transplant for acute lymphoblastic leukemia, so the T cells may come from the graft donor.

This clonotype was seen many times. CDR3 in DNA: TGTGCCAGCACGGACGGTCGGGAGCAGTACTTC. This sequence encodes CASTDGREQYF. The chain is built from TRBV6-6 and TRBJ2-7; D not resolved. CDR3 length equals 11 residues. The ends were cut back, 7 bases at V and 7 bases at J, with 11 bases in the middle. Germline V gene data show CDR1 as MNHNY and CDR2 as SVGAGI (reference sequence).

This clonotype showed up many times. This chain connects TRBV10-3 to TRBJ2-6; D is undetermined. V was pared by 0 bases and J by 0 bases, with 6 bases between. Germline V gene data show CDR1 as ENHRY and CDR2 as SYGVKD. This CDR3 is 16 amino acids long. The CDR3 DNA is TGTGCCATCAGTGAGTCTAGCAGCTCTGGGGCCAACGTCCTGACTTTC. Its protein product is CAISESSSSGANVLTF.

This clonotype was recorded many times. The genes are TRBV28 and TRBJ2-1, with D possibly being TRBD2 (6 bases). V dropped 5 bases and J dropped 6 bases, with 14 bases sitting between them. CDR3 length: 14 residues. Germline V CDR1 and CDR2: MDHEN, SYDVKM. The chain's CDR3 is CASSSRGGPNEQFF. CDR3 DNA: TGTGCCAGCAGTAGCCGGGGAGGCCCCAATGAGCAGTTCTTC.

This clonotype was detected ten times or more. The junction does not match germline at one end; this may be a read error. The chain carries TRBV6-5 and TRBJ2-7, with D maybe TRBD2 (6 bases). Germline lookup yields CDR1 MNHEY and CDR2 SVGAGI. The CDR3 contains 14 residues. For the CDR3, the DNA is TGCGCCAGCAGCTACGGGACTGCCTCCTACGAGCAGTACTTC. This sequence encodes CASSYGTASYEQYF.

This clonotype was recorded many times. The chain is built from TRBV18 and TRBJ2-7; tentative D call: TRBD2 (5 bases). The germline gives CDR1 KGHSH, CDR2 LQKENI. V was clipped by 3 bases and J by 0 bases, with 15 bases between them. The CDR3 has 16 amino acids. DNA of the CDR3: TGTGCCAGCTCACCCCCTGGACGGGGAAGCTCCTACGAGCAGTACTTC. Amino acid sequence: CASSPPGRGSSYEQYF.

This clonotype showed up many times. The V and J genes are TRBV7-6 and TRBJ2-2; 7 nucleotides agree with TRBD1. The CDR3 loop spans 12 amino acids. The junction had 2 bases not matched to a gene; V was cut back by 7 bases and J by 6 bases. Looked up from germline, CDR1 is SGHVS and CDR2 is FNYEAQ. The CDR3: CASTTGSGELFF. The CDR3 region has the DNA TGTGCCAGCACGACAGGGTCCGGGGAGCTGTTTTTT.

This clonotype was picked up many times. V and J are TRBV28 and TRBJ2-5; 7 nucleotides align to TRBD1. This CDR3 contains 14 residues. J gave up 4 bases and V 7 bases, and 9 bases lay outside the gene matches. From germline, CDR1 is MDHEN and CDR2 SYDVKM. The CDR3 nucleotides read TGTGCCAGCACCTTCGGGACAGCCCCAGAGACCCAGTACTTC. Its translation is CASTFGTAPETQYF.

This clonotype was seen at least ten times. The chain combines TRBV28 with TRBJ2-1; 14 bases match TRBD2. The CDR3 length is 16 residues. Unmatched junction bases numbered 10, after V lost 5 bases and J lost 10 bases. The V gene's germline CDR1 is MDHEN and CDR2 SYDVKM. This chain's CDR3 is CASSPYAGLAGDEQFF. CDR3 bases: TGTGCCAGCAGTCCCTACGCGGGACTAGCGGGAGACGAGCAGTTCTTC. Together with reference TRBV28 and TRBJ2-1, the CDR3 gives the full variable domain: DVKVTQSSRYLVKRTGEKVFLECVQDMDHENMFWYRQDPGLGLRLIYFSYDVKMKEKGDIPEGYSVSREKKERFSLILESASTNQTSMYLCASSPYAGLAGDEQFFGPGTRLTVL.

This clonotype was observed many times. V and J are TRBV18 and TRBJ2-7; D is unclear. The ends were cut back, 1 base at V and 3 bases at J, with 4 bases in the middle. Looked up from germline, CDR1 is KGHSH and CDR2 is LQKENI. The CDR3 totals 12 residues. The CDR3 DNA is TGTGCCAGCTCACCACAGAGCTACGAGCAGTACTTC. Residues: CASSPQSYEQYF. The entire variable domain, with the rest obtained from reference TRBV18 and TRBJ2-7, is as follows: NAGVMQNPRHLVRRRGQEARLRCSPMKGHSHVYWYRQLPEEGLKFMVYLQKENIIDESGMPKERFSAEFPKEGPSILRIQQVVRGDSAAYFCASSPQSYEQYFGPGTRLTVT.

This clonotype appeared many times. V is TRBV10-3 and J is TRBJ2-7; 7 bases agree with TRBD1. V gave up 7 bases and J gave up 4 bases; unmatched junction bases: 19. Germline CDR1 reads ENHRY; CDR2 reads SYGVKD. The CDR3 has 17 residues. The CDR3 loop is CAIIGTDQEGSGYEQYF. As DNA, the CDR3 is TGTGCCATCATCGGGACAGACCAAGAAGGTTCGGGGTACGAGCAGTACTTC.

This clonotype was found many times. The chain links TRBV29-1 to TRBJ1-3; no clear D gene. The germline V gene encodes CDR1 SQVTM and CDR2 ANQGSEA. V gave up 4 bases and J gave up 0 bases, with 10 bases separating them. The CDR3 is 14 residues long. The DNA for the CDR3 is TGCAGCGTTGTACTGGGTAGCTCTGGAAACACCATATATTTT. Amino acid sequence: CSVVLGSSGNTIYF.

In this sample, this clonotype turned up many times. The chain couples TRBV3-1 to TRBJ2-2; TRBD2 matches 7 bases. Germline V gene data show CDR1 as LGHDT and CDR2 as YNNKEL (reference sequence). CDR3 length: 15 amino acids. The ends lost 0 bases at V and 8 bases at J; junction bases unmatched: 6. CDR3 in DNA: TGTGCCAGCAGCCAAGAGACAGCGGGATCGGGGGAGCTGTTTTTT. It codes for CASSQETAGSGELFF. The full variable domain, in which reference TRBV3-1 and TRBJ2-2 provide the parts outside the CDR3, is DTAVSQTPKYLVTQMGNDKSIKCEQNLGHDTMYWYKQDSKKFLKIMFSYNNKELIINETVPNRFSPKSPDKAHLNLHINSLELGDSAVYFCASSQETAGSGELFFGEGSRLTVL.

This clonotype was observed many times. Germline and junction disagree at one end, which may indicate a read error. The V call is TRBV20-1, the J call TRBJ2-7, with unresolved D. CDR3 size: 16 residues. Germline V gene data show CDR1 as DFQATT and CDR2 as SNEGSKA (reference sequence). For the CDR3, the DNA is TGCAGTGCTGCAGGACGCCAGAAAATGGGCTCCTACGATCAGTACTTC. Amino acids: CSAAGRQKMGSYDQYF.

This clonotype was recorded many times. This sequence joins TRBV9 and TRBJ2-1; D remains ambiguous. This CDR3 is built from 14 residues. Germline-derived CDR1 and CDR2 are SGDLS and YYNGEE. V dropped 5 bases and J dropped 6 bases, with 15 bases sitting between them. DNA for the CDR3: TGTGCCAGCAGTACGAGACTCCCCCCCAATGAGCAGTTCTTC. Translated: CASSTRLPPNEQFF.

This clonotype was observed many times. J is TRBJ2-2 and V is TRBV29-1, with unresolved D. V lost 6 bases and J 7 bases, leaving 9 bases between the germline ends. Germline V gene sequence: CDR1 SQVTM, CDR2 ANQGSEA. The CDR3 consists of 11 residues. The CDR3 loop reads CSVPVGGELFF. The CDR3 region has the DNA TGCAGCGTACCGGTGGGCGGGGAGCTGTTTTTT.

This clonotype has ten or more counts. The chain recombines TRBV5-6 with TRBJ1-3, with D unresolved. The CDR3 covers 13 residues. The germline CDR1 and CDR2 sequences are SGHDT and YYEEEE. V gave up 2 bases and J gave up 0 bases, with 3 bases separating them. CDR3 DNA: TGTGCCAGCAGCTTTTCCTCTGGAAACACCATATATTTT. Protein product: CASSFSSGNTIYF.

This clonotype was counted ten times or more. The CDR3 sequence: CATSTSDRVQAFF. The DNA for the CDR3 is TGTGCCACCAGCACTTCAGACAGGGTTCAAGCTTTCTTT. V and J are TRBV15 and TRBJ1-1; TRBD1 agrees at 7 bases. Germline V gene sequence: CDR1 LNHNV, CDR2 YYDKDF (reference sequence). The ends lost 4 bases at V and 9 bases at J; junction bases unmatched: 8. The CDR3 spans 13 residues. The whole variable domain, remainder taken from reference TRBV15 and TRBJ1-1, is DAMVIQNPRYQVTQFGKPVTLSCSQTLNHNVMYWYQQKSSQAPKLLFHYYDKDFNNEADTPDNFQSRRPNTSFCFLDIRSPGLGDTAMYLCATSTSDRVQAFFGQGTRLTVV.

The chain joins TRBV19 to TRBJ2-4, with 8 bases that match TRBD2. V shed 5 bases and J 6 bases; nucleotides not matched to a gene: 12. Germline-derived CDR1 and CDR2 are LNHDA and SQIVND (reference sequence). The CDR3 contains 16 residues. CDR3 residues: CASSPFTSGRGNIQYF. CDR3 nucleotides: TGTGCCAGTAGTCCCTTCACTAGCGGACGCGGAAACATTCAGTACTTC. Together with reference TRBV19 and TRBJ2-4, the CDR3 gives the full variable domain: DGGITQSPKYLFRKEGQNVTLSCEQNLNHDAMYWYRQDPGQGLRLIYYSQIVNDFQKGDIAEGYSVSREKKESFPLTVTSAQKNPTAFYLCASSPFTSGRGNIQYFGAGTRLSVL.

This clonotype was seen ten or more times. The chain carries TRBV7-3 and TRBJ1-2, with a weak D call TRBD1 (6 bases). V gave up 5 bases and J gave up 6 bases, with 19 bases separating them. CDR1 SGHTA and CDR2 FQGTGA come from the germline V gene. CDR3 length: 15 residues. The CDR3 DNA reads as TGTGCCAGCAGCCTGGGGCGGGGGCCAACACATGGCTACACCTTC. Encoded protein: CASSLGRGPTHGYTF.